The 20 T cell receptor beta chains reported below all come from one sample, sequenced in a study of early T cells in non-severe SARS-CoV-2 infection. TCRdb analysed the 5' RACE reads with MiXCR anew, one entry per CDR3 protein. The sample consists of about 48,000 distinct CDR3 sequences, 7.7% of them appearing once. The source material was whole blood. The receptors derive from an adult who was a healthcare worker with PCR-confirmed SARS-CoV-2 infection or an uninfected control (not recorded which).

This clonotype has a count of ten or more. The V and J genes are TRBV12-3 or TRBV12-4 and TRBJ2-1, with a tentative D call TRBD1 (5 bases). Trimming took 6 bases from V and 7 from J, leaving 13 bases between them. The CDR3 extends over 13 amino acids. The CDR3 loop is CASSQDSYNEQFF. Here the CDR3 DNA reads TGTGCCAGCAGCCAAGACAGTTATAATGAGCAGTTCTTC.

This clonotype has ten or more counts. The chain uses TRBV12-3 or TRBV12-4 and TRBJ1-1, with D uncertain. The CDR3 runs to 12 residues. The V and J ends lost 7 bases and 4 bases respectively, with 10 bases between them. In nucleotides, the CDR3 is TGTGCCAGCACGTGGGGTCCCACTGAAGCTTTCTTT. Amino acids: CASTWGPTEAFF.

The sample holds many counts of this clonotype. This chain joins TRBV6-5 and TRBJ1-2; 8 nucleotides agree with TRBD1. CDR1 and CDR2 (germline): MNHEY, SVGAGI. The J segment lost 3 bases and the V segment lost 6 bases, leaving 6 bases of the junction unmatched. The CDR3 has 14 amino acids. The CDR3 DNA is TGTGCCAGCAGAGTACAGGGGGGTCACTATGGCTACACCTTC. Amino acid sequence: CASRVQGGHYGYTF.

This clonotype appeared a few times. V gene TRBV12-3 or TRBV12-4 combines with J gene TRBJ2-3, with TRBD1 matching 9 bases. Trimming took 8 bases from V and 5 from J; bases not matched to a gene: 5. The CDR3 sequence is 13 residues long. The DNA for the CDR3 is TGTGCCAGCCAACAGGGGGCGAGAGATACGCAGTATTTT. This sequence encodes CASQQGARDTQYF.

Many counts were recorded for this clonotype. This rearrangement joins TRBV3-2 to TRBJ1-6. TRBV3-2 has pseudogene status. The CDR3 runs 18 residues. DNA for the CDR3: TGTGCCAGCAGCCAAGATAGGGAGCCGAGCTCCTATAATTCACCCCTCCACTTT. It codes for CASSQDREPSSYNSPLHF.

This clonotype was observed a few times. The chain carries TRBV5-4 and TRBJ1-4, with D tentatively TRBD1 (5 bases). The CDR3 is made up of 12 amino acids. V was shortened by 0 bases and J by 15 bases, with 12 bases between the two germline ends. Germline V CDR1 and CDR2: SGHNT, YYREEE (reference sequence). The CDR3 DNA follows: TGTGCCAGCAGCTTGGATAGGGGTTCGGTGTTTTTT. Amino acid sequence: CASSLDRGSVFF.

This clonotype has more than one count but fewer than ten. This rearrangement joins TRBV28 to TRBJ1-4; D is uncertain. Trimming removed 3 bases at V and 5 bases at J, with 7 bases between. CDR3 size: 13 residues. Germline lookup yields CDR1 MDHEN and CDR2 SYDVKM. The CDR3 DNA follows: TGTGCCAGCAGTTTCGTGAGAAATGAAAAACTGTTTTTT. It codes for CASSFVRNEKLFF.

Ten or more counts support this clonotype. The chain combines TRBV20-1 with TRBJ1-1, with no clear D. Trimming took off 6 bases at V and 1 base at J, with 6 bases between the two ends. This CDR3 is 11 amino acids long. Germline CDR1 reads DFQATT; CDR2 reads SNEGSKA (reference sequence). CDR3 region: CSAGANTEAFF. CDR3 bases: TGCAGTGCGGGCGCGAACACTGAAGCTTTCTTT.

This clonotype was picked up many times. The junction departs from the called germline gene at one end, perhaps through a read error. This chain joins TRBV11-2 and TRBJ1-1; D gene unclear. The CDR3 is 12 residues long. Germline V gene data show CDR1 as SGHAT and CDR2 as FQNNGV. CDR3 sequence (DNA): TGTGCCAGCAGACAACCGGGCCGTGAAGTTTTCTTT. Protein: CASRQPGREVFF.

The sample holds many counts of this clonotype. This rearrangement joins TRBV28 to TRBJ1-2; 7 positions agree with TRBD1. V lost 6 bases and J lost 4; bases outside the gene matches: 8. In germline, CDR1 is MDHEN, CDR2 SYDVKM. This CDR3 comprises 14 residues. CDR3 coding DNA: TGTGCCAGCAGACCCACTGGGACAGCCTATGGCTACACCTTC. Translating gives CASRPTGTAYGYTF.

The chain joins TRBV6-2 or TRBV6-3 to TRBJ1-1; D gene unclear. Germline lookup yields CDR1 MNHEY and CDR2 SVGEGT. This CDR3 region has 12 residues. Between the trimmed V and J ends, which lost 0 bases and 4 bases, there was a span of 3 bases. CDR3 residues: CASSYSSTEAFF. The CDR3 DNA reads as TGTGCCAGCAGTTACTCGAGCACTGAAGCTTTCTTT.

There are many counts of this clonotype. The chain has TRBV12-3 or TRBV12-4 and TRBJ2-7, with 11 bases fitting TRBD2. The V and J ends lost 5 bases and 1 base, in that order; junction bases with no gene match: 10. CDR3 length equals 17 residues. CDR3 in DNA: TGTGCCAGCAGTCCTAGCGGGGGGAACCTTGGGTCCTACGAGCAGTACTTC. Its protein product is CASSPSGGNLGSYEQYF.

This clonotype appeared many times. This chain joins TRBV29-1 and TRBJ1-2; possible D gene TRBD1, 5 bases. This CDR3 spans 13 amino acids. Germline CDR1 SQVTM, CDR2 ANQGSEA. Trimming took 0 bases from V and 8 from J, leaving 13 bases between them. This chain's CDR3 is CSVEDRERRGYTF. The CDR3 region has the DNA TGCAGCGTTGAAGACAGGGAAAGGAGGGGCTACACCTTC.

Notes on this clonotype: Given a much more abundant clone one base away, this may be a read error. The chain uses TRBV5-5 and TRBJ2-2, with D hard to call. This CDR3 has 15 residues. Looked up from germline, CDR1 is SGHKS and CDR2 is YYEKEE (reference sequence). The CDR3 region is CVSSLVLLNTGELFF. CDR3 bases: TGTGTCAGCAGCTTGGTTCTATTGAACACCGGGGAGCTGTTTTTT. The full variable domain, in which reference TRBV5-5 and TRBJ2-2 provide the parts outside the CDR3, is DAGVTQSPTHLIKTRGQQVTLRCSPISGHKSVSWYQQVLGQGPQFIFQYYEKEERGRGNFPDRFSARQFPNYSSELNVNALLLGDSALYLCVSSLVLLNTGELFFGEGSRLTVL.

This clonotype was seen a few times. The chain combines TRBV5-1 with TRBJ2-1; 9 bases align to TRBD2. The germline gives CDR1 SGHRS, CDR2 YFSETQ. CDR3 length: 12 amino acids. V dropped 0 bases and J dropped 14; count of bases not matched to a gene: 3. The CDR3 DNA is TGCGCCAGCAGCTTGGAGCTAGCGGGGAAGTTCTTC. Protein: CASSLELAGKFF.

This clonotype occurred many times. The V call is TRBV6-5, the J call TRBJ1-2, with 9 bases identical to TRBD1. CDR1 and CDR2 (germline): MNHEY, SVGAGI. V shed 6 bases and J 5 bases; nucleotides not matched to a gene: 7. This CDR3 is 14 amino acids long. CDR3 sequence: CASSPGQGRYGYTF. The CDR3 DNA reads as TGTGCCAGCAGCCCGGGACAGGGAAGATATGGCTACACCTTC.

In its sample, this clonotype was seen many times. CDR3 nucleotide sequence: TGTGCCAGCAGCTTACTAGCGGGGAGCACAGATACGCAGTATTTT. This sequence encodes CASSLLAGSTDTQYF. The J gene is TRBJ2-3, the V gene TRBV5-5; 10 bases agree with TRBD2. This CDR3 contains 15 residues. Per germline, CDR1 SGHKS and CDR2 YYEKEE (reference sequence). The V segment lost 2 bases and the J segment 0 bases; nucleotides outside the gene matches: 0.

This clonotype was seen at least ten times. V is TRBV7-9 and J is TRBJ2-1; TRBD2 matches 8 bases. This CDR3 spans 16 amino acids. Trimming at V came to 4 bases and at J to 2 bases, leaving 7 bases not matched to a gene. Germline CDR1 SEHNR, CDR2 FQNEAQ (reference sequence). The chain's CDR3 is CASSSQRGGPYNEQFF. CDR3 DNA: TGTGCCAGCAGCTCACAACGGGGGGGCCCCTACAATGAGCAGTTCTTC.

This clonotype was recorded a few times. The rearrangement uses TRBV4-3 and TRBJ2-1, with 7 bases aligning to TRBD1. CDR1 and CDR2 from the germline V gene are LGHNA and YSLEER. The CDR3 sequence is 16 residues long. The V gene end was trimmed by 0 bases and the J gene end by 3 bases; junction bases not matched to a gene: 5. Here the CDR3 reads CASSQDLAGGYNEQFF. CDR3 nucleotide sequence: TGCGCCAGCAGCCAAGATCTGGCAGGGGGCTACAATGAGCAGTTCTTC.

At least ten counts were recorded for this clonotype. V and J are TRBV27 and TRBJ1-4; D is unclear. Trimming shortened V by 2 bases and J by 4 bases, and 17 bases separated the two germline ends. The CDR3 is 17 residues long. Germline CDR1 MNHEY, CDR2 SMNVEV (reference sequence). This CDR3 is CASSLLPSSPDNEKLFF. The CDR3 region has the DNA TGTGCCAGCAGTTTACTTCCATCTTCTCCGGATAATGAAAAACTGTTTTTT.